The T cell receptor beta chain under discussion was sequenced for a study of human thymus T cells. The V end was cut by 2 bases, the J end by 4 bases, with 5 bases between. Looked up from germline, CDR1 is SEHNR and CDR2 is FQNEAQ (reference sequence). The CDR3 is 12 residues long. Clones were read by immunoSEQ multiplex PCR, and TCRdb kept only the in-frame ones, dropping some. The data contain under 70,000 clones, around 94% of them singletons. This clone has only one observation. The antigen is undetermined. Study-level points and caveats: Apparent bias marked the V and J gene usage of thymic and blood repertoires.

It was healthy Finnish infants having corrective surgery for congenital heart defects who were the donors. Only four of the eight donors provided an approximately 0.5-1 mL blood sample. Genomic DNA was extracted from every available blood leukocyte. The receptor comes from a boy less than two years old with a congenital heart defect but otherwise immunologically healthy. The genes are TRBV7-9 and TRBJ2-5; D is perhaps TRBD1 (5 bases). What was sequenced was blood. The CDR3 protein is CASSLQGETQYF. CDR3 sequence (DNA): TGTGCCAGCAGCTTACAGGGAGAGACCCAGTACTTC.